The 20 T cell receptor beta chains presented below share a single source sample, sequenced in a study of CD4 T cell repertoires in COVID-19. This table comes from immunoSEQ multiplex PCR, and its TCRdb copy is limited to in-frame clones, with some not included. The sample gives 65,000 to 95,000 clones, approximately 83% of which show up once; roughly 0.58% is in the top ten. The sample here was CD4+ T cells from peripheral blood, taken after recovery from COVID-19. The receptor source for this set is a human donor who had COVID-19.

DNA of the CDR3: TGTGCCAGCAGCTTAGGTGGGAATTCACCGAACACTGAAGCTTTCTTT. As protein: CASSLGGNSPNTEAFF. This chain joins TRBV11-3 and TRBJ1-1; no clear D. V lost 1 base and J lost 1, with 13 bases in between. Germline CDR1 SGHNT, CDR2 YENEEA. The CDR3 totals 16 residues.

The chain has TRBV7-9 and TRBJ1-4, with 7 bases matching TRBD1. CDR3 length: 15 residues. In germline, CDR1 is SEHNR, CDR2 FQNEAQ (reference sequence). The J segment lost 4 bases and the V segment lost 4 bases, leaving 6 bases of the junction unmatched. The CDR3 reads CASSSPGQNNEKLFF. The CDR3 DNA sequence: TGTGCCAGCAGCTCCCCGGGACAGAATAATGAAAAACTGTTTTTT.

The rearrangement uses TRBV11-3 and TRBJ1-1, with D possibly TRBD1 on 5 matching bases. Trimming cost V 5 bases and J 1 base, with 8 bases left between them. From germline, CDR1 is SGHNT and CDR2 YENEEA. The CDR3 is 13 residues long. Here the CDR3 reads CASSGTPNTEAFF. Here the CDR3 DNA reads TGTGCCAGCAGCGGGACTCCGAACACTGAAGCTTTCTTT.

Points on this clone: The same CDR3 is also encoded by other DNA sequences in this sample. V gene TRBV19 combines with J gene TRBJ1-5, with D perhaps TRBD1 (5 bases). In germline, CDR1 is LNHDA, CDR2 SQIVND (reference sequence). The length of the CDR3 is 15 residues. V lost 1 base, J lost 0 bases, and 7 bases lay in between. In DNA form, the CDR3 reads TGTGCCAGTAGTATAGGGGGGGATAGCAATCAGCCCCAGCATTTT. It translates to CASSIGGDSNQPQHF.

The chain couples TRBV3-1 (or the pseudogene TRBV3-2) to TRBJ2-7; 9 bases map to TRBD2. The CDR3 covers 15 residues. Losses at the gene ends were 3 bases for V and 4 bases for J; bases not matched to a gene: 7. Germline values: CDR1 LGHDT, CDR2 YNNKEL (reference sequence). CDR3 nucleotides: TGTGCCAGCAGCCAGGAGGGCGGGAGGGGGTACGAGCAGTACTTC. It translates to CASSQEGGRGYEQYF.

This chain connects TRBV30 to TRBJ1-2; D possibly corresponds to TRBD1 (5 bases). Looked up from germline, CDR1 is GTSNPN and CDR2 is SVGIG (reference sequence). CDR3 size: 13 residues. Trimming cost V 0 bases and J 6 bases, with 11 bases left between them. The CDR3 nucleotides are TGTGCCTGGAGTGTTCAGGGTCTGAATGGCTACACCTTC. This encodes CAWSVQGLNGYTF.

The CDR3 nucleotides are TGTGCCAGCAGCTCCGACTATTATTCCACCGAAAAACTGTTTTTT. Protein sequence: CASSSDYYSTEKLFF. The chain is built from TRBV7-2 and TRBJ1-4; no clear D gene. V was clipped by 4 bases and J by 8 bases, with 17 bases between them. The CDR3 length is 15 residues. The germline CDR1 and CDR2 sequences are SGHTA and FQGNSA. The whole variable domain, filled in from reference TRBV7-2 and TRBJ1-4, reads GAGVSQSPSNKVTEKGKDVELRCDPISGHTALYWYRQSLGQGLEFLIYFQGNSAPDKSGLPSDRFSAERTGGSVSTLTIQRTQQEDSAVYLCASSSDYYSTEKLFFGSGTQLSVL.

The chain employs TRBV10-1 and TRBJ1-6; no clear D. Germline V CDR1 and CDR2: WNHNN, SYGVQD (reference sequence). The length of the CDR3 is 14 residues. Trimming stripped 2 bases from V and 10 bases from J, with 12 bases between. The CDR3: CASSEAGWGSPLHF. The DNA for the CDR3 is TGCGCCAGCAGTGAGGCCGGGTGGGGATCACCCCTCCACTTT.

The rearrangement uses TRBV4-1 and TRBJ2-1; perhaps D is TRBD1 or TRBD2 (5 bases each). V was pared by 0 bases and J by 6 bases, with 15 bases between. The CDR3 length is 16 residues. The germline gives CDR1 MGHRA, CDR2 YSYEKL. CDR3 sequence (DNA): TGCGCCAGCAGCCAAGATTGGGGGTGGATCGCCAATGAGCAGTTCTTC. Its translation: CASSQDWGWIANEQFF.

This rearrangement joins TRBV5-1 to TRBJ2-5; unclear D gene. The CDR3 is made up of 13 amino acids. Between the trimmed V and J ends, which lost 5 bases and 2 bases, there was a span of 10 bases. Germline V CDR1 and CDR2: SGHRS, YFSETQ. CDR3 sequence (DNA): TGCGCCAGCAGTCGCGAGCCACAAGAGACCCAGTACTTC. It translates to CASSREPQETQYF.

The CDR3 reads CASSLARGEDGSSGNTIYF. The CDR3, as DNA: TGCGCCAGCAGCTTGGCCAGGGGTGAGGACGGAAGCTCTGGAAACACCATATATTTT. This chain joins TRBV5-1 and TRBJ1-3; a weak D match, TRBD1 (6 bases). V was pared by 0 bases and J by 0 bases, with 19 bases between. The CDR3 sequence is 19 residues long. CDR1 and CDR2 from the germline V gene are SGHRS and YFSETQ.

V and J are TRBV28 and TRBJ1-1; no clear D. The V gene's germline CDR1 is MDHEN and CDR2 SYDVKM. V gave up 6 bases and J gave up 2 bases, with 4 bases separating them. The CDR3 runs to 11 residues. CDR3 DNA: TGTGCCAGCAGCGGAAACACTGAAGCTTTCTTT. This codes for CASSGNTEAFF.

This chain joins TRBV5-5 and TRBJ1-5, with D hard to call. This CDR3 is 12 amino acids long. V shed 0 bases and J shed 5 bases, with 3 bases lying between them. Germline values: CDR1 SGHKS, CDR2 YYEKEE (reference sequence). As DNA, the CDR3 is TGTGCCAGCAGCTTGGTGGATCAGCCCCAGCATTTT. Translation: CASSLVDQPQHF.

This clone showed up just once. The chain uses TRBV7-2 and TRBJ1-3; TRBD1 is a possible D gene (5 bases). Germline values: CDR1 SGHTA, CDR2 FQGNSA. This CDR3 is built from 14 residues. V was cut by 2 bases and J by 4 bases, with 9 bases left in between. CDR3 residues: CASSLTAGGNTIYF. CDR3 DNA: TGTGCCAGCAGCTTAACGGCAGGGGGAAACACCATATATTTT.

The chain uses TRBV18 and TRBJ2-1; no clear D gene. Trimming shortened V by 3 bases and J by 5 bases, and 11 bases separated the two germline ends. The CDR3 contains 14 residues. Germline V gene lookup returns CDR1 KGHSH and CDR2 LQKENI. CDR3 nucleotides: TGTGCCAGCTCACCCGGACGGTCGAACAATGAGCAGTTCTTC. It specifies CASSPGRSNNEQFF.

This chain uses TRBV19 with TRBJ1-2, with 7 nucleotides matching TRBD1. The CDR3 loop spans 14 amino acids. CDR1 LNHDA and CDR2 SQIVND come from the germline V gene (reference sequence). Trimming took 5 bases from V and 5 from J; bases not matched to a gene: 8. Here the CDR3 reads CASSGDRSRYGYTF. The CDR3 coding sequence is TGTGCCAGTAGTGGGGACAGATCACGATATGGCTACACCTTC.

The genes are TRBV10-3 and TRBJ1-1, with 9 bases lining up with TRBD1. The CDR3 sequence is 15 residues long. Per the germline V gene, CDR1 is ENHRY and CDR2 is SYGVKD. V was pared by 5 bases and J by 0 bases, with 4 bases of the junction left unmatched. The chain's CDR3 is CAISRTGDMNTEAFF. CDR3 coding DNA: TGTGCCATCAGTCGGACAGGGGATATGAACACTGAAGCTTTCTTT.

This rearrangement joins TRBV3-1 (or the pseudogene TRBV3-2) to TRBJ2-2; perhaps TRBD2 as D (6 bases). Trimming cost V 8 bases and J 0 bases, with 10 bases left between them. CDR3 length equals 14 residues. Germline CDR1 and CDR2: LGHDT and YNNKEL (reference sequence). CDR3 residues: CASARGPNTGELFF. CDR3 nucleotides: TGTGCCAGCGCGCGGGGCCCGAACACCGGGGAGCTGTTTTTT.

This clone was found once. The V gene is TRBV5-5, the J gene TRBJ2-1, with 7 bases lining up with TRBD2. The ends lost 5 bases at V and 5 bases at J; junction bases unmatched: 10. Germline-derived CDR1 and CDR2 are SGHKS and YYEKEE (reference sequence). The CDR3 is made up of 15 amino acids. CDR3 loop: CASSWGGRDHNEQFF. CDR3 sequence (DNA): TGTGCCAGCAGTTGGGGTGGGAGGGACCACAATGAGCAGTTCTTC.

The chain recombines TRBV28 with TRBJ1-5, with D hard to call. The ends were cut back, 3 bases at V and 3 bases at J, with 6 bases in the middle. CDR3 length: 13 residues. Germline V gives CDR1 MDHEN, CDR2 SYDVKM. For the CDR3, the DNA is TGTGCCAGCAGTTTTGGGGTCAATCAGCCCCAGCATTTT. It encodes CASSFGVNQPQHF.